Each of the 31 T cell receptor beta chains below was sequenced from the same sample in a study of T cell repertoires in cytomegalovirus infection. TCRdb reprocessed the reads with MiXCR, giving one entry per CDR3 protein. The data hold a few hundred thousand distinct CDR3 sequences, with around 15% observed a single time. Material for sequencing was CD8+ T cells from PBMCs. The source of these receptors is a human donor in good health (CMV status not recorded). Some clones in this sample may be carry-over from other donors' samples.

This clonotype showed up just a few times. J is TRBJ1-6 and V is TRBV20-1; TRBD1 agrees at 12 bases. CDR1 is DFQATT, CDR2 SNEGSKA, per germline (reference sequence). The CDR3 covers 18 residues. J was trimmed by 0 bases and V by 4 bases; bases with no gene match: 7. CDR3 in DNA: TGCAGTGCTATACGGGACAGGGGGCTCAGCTCCTATAATTCACCCCTCCACTTT. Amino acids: CSAIRDRGLSSYNSPLHF.

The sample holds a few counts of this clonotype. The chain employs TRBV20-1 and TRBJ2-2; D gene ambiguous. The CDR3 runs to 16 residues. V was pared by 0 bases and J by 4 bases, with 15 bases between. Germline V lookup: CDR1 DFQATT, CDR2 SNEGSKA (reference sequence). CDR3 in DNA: TGCAGTGCTAGAGATCTGGCTAGGTCCGGCACCGGGGAGCTGTTTTTT. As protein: CSARDLARSGTGELFF.

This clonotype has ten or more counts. The CDR3 DNA follows: TGTGCCAGCAGCCCACCAACAGGGAGGACCTACAATGAGCAGTTCTTC. This encodes CASSPPTGRTYNEQFF. The chain carries TRBV7-9 and TRBJ2-1, with D perhaps assigned TRBD1 or TRBD2 (6 bases each). This CDR3 region has 16 residues. The V end was cut by 5 bases, the J end by 2 bases, with 16 bases between. CDR1 is SEHNR and CDR2 is FQNEAQ in the germline V gene (reference sequence).

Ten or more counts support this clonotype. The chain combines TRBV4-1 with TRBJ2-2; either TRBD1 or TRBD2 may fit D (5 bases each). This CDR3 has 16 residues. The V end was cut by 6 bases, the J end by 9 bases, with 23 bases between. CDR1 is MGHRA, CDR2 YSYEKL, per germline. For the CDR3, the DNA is TGCGCCAGCAGTCCCGAGGGGTCTAGCTCGAGGCGGGAGCTGTTTTTT. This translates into CASSPEGSSSRRELFF.

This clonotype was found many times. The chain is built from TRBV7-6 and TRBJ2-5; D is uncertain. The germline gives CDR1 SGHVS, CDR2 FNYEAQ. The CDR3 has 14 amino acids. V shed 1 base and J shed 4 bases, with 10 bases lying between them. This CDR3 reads CASSLGQILETQYF. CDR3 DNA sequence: TGTGCCAGCAGCTTAGGGCAGATCTTAGAGACCCAGTACTTC.

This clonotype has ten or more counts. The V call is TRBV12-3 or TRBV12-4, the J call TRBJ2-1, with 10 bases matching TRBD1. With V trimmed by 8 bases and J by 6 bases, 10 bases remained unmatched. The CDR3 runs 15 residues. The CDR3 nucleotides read TGTGCCAGCCAACTTGGAGGACAGGGGGGCAATGAGCAGTTCTTC. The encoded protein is CASQLGGQGGNEQFF.

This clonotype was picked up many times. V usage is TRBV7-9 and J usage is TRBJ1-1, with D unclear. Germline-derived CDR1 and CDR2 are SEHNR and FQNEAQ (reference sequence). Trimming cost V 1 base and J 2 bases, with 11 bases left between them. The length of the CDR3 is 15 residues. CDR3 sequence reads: CASSLDAGENTEAFF. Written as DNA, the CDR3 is TGTGCCAGCAGCTTAGACGCCGGGGAAAACACTGAAGCTTTCTTT.

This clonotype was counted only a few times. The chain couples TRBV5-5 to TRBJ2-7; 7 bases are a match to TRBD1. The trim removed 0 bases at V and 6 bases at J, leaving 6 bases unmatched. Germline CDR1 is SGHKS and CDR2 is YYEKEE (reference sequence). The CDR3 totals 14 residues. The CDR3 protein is CASSLAMRQGEQYF. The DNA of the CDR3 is TGTGCCAGCAGCTTGGCAATGAGACAGGGCGAGCAGTACTTC.

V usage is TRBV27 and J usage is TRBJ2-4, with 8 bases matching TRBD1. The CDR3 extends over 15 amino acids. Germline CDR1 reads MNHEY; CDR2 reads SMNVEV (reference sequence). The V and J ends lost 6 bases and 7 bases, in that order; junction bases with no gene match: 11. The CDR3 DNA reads TGTGCCAGCAGCTTGTCTCTAACAGGGGGTAACATTCAGTACTTC. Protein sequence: CASSLSLTGGNIQYF.

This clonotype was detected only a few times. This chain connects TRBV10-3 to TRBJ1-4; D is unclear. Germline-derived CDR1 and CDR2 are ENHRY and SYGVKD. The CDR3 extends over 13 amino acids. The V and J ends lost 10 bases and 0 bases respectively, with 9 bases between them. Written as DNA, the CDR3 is TGTGCCACTACAGAAGCAACTAATGAAAAACTGTTTTTT. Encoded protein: CATTEATNEKLFF.

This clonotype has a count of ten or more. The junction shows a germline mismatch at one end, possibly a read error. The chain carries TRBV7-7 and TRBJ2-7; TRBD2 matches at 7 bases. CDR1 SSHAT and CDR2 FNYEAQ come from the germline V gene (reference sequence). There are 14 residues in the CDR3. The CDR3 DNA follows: TGTGCTAGCAGCCCCGATGCGGGGGCCTACGAGCAGTACTTC. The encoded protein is CASSPDAGAYEQYF.

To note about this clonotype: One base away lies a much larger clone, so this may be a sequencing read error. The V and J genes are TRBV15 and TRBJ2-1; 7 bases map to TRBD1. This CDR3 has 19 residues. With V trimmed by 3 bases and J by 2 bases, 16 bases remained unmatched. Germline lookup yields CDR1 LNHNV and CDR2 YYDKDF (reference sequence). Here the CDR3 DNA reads TGTGCCACCAGCAGGCCCAGGTGGGTACAGGGGAGTGCCTACAATGAGCAGTTCTTC. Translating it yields CATSRPRWVQGSAYNEQFF.

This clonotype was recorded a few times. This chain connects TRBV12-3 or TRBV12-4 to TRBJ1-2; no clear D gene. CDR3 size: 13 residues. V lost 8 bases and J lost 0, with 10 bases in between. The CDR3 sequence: CASGPLANYGYTF. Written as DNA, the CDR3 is TGTGCCAGCGGGCCCCTAGCTAACTATGGCTACACCTTC.

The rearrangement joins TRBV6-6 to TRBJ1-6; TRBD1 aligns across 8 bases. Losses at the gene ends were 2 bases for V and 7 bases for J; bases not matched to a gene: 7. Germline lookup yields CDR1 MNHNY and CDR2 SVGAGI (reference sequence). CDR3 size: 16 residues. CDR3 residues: CASSYLGTGGNSPLHF. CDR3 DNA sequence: TGTGCCAGCAGTTACCTCGGGACAGGCGGCAATTCACCCCTCCACTTT.

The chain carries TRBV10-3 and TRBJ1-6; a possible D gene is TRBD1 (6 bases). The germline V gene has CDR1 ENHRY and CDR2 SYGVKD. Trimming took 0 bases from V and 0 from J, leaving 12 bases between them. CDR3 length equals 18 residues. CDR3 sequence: CAISESIPGASYNSPLHF. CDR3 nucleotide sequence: TGTGCCATCAGTGAGTCGATTCCGGGGGCCTCCTATAATTCACCCCTCCACTTT.

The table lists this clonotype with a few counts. CDR3 coding DNA: TGCGCCAGCAGCCAAGAATTCTTCACAGGGCGCGAGACCCAGTACTTC. It yields the protein CASSQEFFTGRETQYF. The rearrangement uses TRBV4-1 and TRBJ2-5; tentatively, D is TRBD1 (6 bases). This CDR3 has 16 amino acids. In germline, CDR1 is MGHRA, CDR2 YSYEKL. Trimming took 0 bases from V and 5 from J, leaving 16 bases between them.

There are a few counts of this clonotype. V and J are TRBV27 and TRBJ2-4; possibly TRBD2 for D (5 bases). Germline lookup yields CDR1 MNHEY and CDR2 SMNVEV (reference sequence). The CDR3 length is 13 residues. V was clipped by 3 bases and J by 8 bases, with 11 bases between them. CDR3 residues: CASSLIVGDIQYF. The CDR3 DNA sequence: TGTGCCAGCAGTTTGATAGTCGGGGACATTCAGTACTTC.

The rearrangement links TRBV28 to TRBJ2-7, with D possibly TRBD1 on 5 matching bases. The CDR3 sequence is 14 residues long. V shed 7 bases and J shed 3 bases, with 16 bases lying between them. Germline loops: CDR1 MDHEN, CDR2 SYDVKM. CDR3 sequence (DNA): TGTGCCAGCACCCGGGTCAGGGTCGACTACGAGCAGTACTTC. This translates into CASTRVRVDYEQYF. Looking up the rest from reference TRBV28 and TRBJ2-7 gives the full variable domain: DVKVTQSSRYLVKRTGEKVFLECVQDMDHENMFWYRQDPGLGLRLIYFSYDVKMKEKGDIPEGYSVSREKKERFSLILESASTNQTSMYLCASTRVRVDYEQYFGPGTRLTVT.

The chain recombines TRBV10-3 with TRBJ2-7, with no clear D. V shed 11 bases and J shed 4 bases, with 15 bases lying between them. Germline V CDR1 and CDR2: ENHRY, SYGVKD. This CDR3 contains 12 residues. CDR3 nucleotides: TGTGCCGCCCGGTCTACCTCATACGAGCAGTACTTC. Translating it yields CAARSTSYEQYF.

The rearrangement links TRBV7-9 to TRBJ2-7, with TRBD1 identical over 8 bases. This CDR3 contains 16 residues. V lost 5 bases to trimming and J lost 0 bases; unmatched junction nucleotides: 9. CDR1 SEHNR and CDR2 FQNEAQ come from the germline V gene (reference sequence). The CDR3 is CASSALTGELSYEQYF. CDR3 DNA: TGTGCCAGCAGCGCCCTGACAGGGGAGCTCTCCTACGAGCAGTACTTC.

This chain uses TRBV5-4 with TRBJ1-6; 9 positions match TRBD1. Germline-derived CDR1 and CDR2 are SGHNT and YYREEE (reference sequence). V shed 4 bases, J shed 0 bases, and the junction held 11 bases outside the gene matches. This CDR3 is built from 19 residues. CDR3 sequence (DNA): TGTGCCAGCAGCAGACTCGGACAGGGGTTATCCTCCTATAATTCACCCCTCCACTTT. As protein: CASSRLGQGLSSYNSPLHF. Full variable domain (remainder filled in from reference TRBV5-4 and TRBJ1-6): ETGVTQSPTHLIKTRGQQVTLRCSSQSGHNTVSWYQQALGQGPQFIFQYYREEENGRGNFPPRFSGLQFPNYSSELNVNALELDDSALYLCASSRLGQGLSSYNSPLHFGNGTRLTVT.

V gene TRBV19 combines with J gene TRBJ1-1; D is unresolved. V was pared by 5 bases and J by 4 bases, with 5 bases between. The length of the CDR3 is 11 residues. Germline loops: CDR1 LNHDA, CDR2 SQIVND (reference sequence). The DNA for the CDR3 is TGTGCCAGTAGTGAATTCACTGAAGCTTTCTTT. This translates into CASSEFTEAFF.

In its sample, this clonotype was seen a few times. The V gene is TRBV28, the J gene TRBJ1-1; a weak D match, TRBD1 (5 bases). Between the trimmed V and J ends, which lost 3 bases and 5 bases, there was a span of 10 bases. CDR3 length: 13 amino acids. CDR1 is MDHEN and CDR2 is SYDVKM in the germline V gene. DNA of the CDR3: TGTGCCAGCAGTTTTGAGGGGAGGACTGAAGCTTTCTTT. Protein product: CASSFEGRTEAFF.

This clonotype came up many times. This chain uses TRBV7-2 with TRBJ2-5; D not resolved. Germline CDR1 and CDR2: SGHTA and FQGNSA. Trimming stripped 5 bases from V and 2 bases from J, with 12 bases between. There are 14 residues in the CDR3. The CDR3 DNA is TGTGCCAGCAGCCCCCGGGCGTTACAAGAGACCCAGTACTTC. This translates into CASSPRALQETQYF. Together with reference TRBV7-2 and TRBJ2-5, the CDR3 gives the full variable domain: GAGVSQSPSNKVTEKGKDVELRCDPISGHTALYWYRQSLGQGLEFLIYFQGNSAPDKSGLPSDRFSAERTGGSVSTLTIQRTQQEDSAVYLCASSPRALQETQYFGPGTRLLVL.

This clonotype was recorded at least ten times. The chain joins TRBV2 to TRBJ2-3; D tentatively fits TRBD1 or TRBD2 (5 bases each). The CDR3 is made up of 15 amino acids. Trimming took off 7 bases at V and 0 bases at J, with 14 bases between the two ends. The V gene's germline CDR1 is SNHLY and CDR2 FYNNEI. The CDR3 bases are TGTGCCAGCAAGCGGAGTAGGACAAGCACAGATACGCAGTATTTT. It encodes CASKRSRTSTDTQYF.

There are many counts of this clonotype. DNA of the CDR3: TGTGCCAGCTCCAAGCCGGACAGCATGAACACTGAAGCTTTCTTT. Encoded protein: CASSKPDSMNTEAFF. The rearrangement links TRBV7-9 to TRBJ1-1, with D perhaps TRBD1 (6 bases). V lost 8 bases and J lost 0, with 16 bases in between. The CDR3 extends over 15 amino acids. Germline loops: CDR1 SEHNR, CDR2 FQNEAQ (reference sequence).

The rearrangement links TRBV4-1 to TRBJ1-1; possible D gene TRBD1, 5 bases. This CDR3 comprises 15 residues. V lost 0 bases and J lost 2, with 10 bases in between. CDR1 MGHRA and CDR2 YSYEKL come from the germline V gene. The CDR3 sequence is CASSQDDRLNTEAFF. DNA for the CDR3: TGCGCCAGCAGCCAAGACGACAGACTTAACACTGAAGCTTTCTTT.

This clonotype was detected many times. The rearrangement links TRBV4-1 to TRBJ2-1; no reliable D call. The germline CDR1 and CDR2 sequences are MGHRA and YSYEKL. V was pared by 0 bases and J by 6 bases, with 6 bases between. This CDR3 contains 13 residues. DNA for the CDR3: TGCGCCAGCAGCCAAGATCCTCCCAATGAGCAGTTCTTC. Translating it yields CASSQDPPNEQFF.

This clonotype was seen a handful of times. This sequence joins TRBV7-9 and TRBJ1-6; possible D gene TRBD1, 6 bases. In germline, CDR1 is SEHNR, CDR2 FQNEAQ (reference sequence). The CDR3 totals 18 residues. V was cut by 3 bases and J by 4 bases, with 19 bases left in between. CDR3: CASSLGGLRNLYNSPLHF. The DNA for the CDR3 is TGTGCCAGCAGCTTGGGGGGGCTGCGGAACCTTTATAATTCACCCCTCCACTTT.

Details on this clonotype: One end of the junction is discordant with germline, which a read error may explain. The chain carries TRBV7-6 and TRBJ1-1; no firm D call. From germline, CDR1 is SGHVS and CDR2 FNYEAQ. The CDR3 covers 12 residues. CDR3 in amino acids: CASSFGNTETFF. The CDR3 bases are TGTGCCAGCAGCTTCGGGAACACTGAAACTTTCTTT.

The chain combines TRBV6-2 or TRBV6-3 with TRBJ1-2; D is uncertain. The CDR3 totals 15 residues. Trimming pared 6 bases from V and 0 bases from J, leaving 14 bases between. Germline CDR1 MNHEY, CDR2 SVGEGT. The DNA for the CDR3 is TGTGCCAGCAGCCGCTATCAAGGAGCTAACTATGGCTACACCTTC. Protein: CASSRYQGANYGYTF.